The 12 T cell receptor beta chains below come from one sample, sequenced in a study of beta chain features in type 1 diabetes (dated by TCRdb to 2016 to 2019). Libraries were prepared through the immunoSEQ multiplex PCR assay. All of the isolated RNA was reverse transcribed with the High Capacity cDNA Reverse Transcription Kit, so expressed TCRB transcripts were sequenced. In TCRdb, the immuneACCESS table is reduced to in-frame sequences with V and J assigned. These tables do not hold every clone; where another copy was compared, an unresolved V gene accounts for under half, and the others remain unexplained. This sample lists almost 250,000 clones; 13% to 15% were detected once. Around 0.03% of the sample belongs to the ten largest clones. Sequencing was carried out using naive CD4+ T cells from blood. In the paper's terms, the cell subset or site label means: true naive CD4+ T cells. Source of these receptors: a woman aged 40 to 50 in good health.

This chain links TRBV29-1 with TRBJ1-2; 8 nucleotides agree with TRBD1. The CDR3 totals 14 residues. Per the germline V gene, CDR1 is SQVTM and CDR2 is ANQGSEA. Germline trimming cut 4 bases from V and 0 bases from J; bases unmatched to any gene: 4. CDR3 region: CSVGQGQANYGYTF. Written as DNA, the CDR3 is TGCAGCGTTGGCCAGGGACAGGCTAACTATGGCTACACCTTC.

The chain is built from TRBV21-1 and TRBJ2-5; whether TRBD1, the table's D call, matches the DNA was not checked. TRBV21-1 is given as a pseudogene. The CDR3 consists of 16 residues. The CDR3: CASSKRRGTLGETQYF. The CDR3 coding sequence is TGTGCCAGCAGCAAACGCAGGGGAACCCTCGGAGAGACCCAGTACTTC.

This clone was detected a few times. CDR3 loop: CASSLGLLNTGELFF. The CDR3 bases are TGTGCCAGCAGCTTAGGACTGCTAAACACCGGGGAGCTGTTTTTT. The chain has TRBV13 and TRBJ2-2, with D unresolved. Germline-derived CDR1 and CDR2 are PRHDT and FYEKMQ (reference sequence). The CDR3 length is 15 residues. V was clipped by 0 bases and J by 2 bases, with 7 bases between them.

The chain couples TRBV6-6 to TRBJ1-1; 7 nucleotides align to TRBD1. This CDR3 is built from 14 residues. After removal of 7 bases from V and 1 base from J, the junction contained 6 bases not matched to a gene. CDR1 and CDR2 from the germline V gene are MNHNY and SVGAGI (reference sequence). CDR3 in amino acids: CASKYGTANTEAFF. The CDR3 bases are TGTGCCAGCAAGTACGGGACAGCGAACACTGAAGCTTTCTTT.

This clone has only a few counts. This chain joins TRBV7-9 and TRBJ1-1, with 10 bases fitting TRBD1. Trimming cost V 5 bases and J 7 bases; bases outside gene matches: 4. The CDR3 is 13 amino acids. In germline, CDR1 is SEHNR, CDR2 FQNEAQ (reference sequence). The CDR3 DNA follows: TGTGCCAGCAGCCGGACAGGGGGGTTTGAAGCTTTCTTT. It is translated as CASSRTGGFEAFF.

The rearrangement joins TRBV19 to TRBJ1-5, with D perhaps matching TRBD1 (6 bases). Germline CDR1 and CDR2: LNHDA and SQIVND (reference sequence). V shed 7 bases and J shed 3 bases, with 16 bases lying between them. The CDR3 consists of 15 residues. The CDR3 loop reads CASTPGRDINQPQHF. CDR3 nucleotide sequence: TGTGCCAGTACCCCGGGCAGGGACATCAATCAGCCCCAGCATTTT.

This sequence joins TRBV7-9 and TRBJ1-4; 9 positions match TRBD1. The CDR3 extends over 15 amino acids. Per germline, CDR1 SEHNR and CDR2 FQNEAQ (reference sequence). The junction had 8 bases not matched to a gene; V was cut back by 5 bases and J by 7 bases. The CDR3 sequence is CASSGKTGGTEKLFF. For the CDR3, the DNA is TGTGCCAGCAGCGGAAAGACAGGGGGGACTGAAAAACTGTTTTTT.

This chain links TRBV6-6 with TRBJ1-4; D not certain. Germline CDR1 MNHNY, CDR2 SVGAGI (reference sequence). The CDR3 runs to 14 residues. With 3 bases removed from V and 4 bases from J, the gap between germline ends came to 9 bases. CDR3: CASSYLQLNEKLFF. For the CDR3, the DNA is TGTGCCAGCAGTTATCTACAGCTTAATGAAAAACTGTTTTTT.

The genes are TRBV10-2 and TRBJ1-2; a possible D gene is TRBD1 (5 bases). Germline V CDR1 and CDR2: WSHSY, SAAADI. With 2 bases removed from V and 8 bases from J, the gap between germline ends came to 15 bases. This CDR3 contains 14 residues. Written as DNA, the CDR3 is TGCGCCAGCAGTGAGCCTGACAGACGGTACGGCTACACCTTC. Translated: CASSEPDRRYGYTF.

The chain couples TRBV19 to TRBJ2-1, with 10 bases fitting TRBD2. V shed 3 bases, J shed 8 bases, and the junction held 13 bases outside the gene matches. The CDR3 is 17 residues long. Per the germline V gene, CDR1 is LNHDA and CDR2 is SQIVND (reference sequence). CDR3 loop: CASSIFLAGATMDEQFF. Written as DNA, the CDR3 is TGTGCCAGTAGTATTTTCCTAGCGGGGGCCACGATGGATGAGCAGTTCTTC.

There are a few counts of this clone. The chain combines TRBV6-1 with TRBJ2-5; D is ambiguous. The CDR3 has 14 amino acids. CDR1 and CDR2 (germline): MNHNS, SASEGT. Trimming stripped 2 bases from V and 2 bases from J, with 9 bases between. Written as DNA, the CDR3 is TGTGCCAGCAGTGAATGGGCTACACAAGAGACCCAGTACTTC. Its protein is CASSEWATQETQYF.

This clone was found a few times. The chain is built from TRBV5-4 and TRBJ2-7, with TRBD1 identical over 8 bases. V gave up 4 bases and J gave up 2 bases; unmatched junction bases: 2. This CDR3 region has 13 residues. CDR1 is SGHNT, CDR2 YYREEE, per germline (reference sequence). As DNA, the CDR3 is TGTGCCAGCAGCCCGACAGGGGCCTACGAGCAGTACTTC. It codes for CASSPTGAYEQYF. Full variable domain (remainder filled in from reference TRBV5-4 and TRBJ2-7): ETGVTQSPTHLIKTRGQQVTLRCSSQSGHNTVSWYQQALGQGPQFIFQYYREEENGRGNFPPRFSGLQFPNYSSELNVNALELDDSALYLCASSPTGAYEQYFGPGTRLTVT.